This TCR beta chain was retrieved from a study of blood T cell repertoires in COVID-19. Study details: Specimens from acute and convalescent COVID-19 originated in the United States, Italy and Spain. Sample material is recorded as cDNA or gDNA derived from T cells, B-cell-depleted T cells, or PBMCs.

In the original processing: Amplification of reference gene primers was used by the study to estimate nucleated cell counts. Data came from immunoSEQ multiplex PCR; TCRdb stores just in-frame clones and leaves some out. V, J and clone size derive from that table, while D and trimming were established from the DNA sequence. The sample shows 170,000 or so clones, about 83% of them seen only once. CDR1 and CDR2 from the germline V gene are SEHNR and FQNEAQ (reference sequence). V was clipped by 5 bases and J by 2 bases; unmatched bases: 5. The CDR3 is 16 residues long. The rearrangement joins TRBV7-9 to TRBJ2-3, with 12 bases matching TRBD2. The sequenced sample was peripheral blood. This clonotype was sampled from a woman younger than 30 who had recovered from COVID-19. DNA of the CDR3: TGTGCCAGCAGCCCGCCTAGCGGGGGGGCCACAGATACGCAGTATTTT. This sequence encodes CASSPPSGGATDTQYF.